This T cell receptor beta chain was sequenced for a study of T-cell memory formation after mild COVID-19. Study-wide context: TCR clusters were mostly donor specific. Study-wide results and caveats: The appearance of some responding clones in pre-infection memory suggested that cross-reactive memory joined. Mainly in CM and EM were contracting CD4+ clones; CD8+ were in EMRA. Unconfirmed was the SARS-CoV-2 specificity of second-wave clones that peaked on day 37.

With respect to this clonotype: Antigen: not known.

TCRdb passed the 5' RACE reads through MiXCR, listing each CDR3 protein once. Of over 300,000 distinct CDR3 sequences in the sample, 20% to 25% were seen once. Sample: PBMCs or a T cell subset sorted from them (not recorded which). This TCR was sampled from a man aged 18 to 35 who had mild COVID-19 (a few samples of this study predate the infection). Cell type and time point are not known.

CDR3 in amino acids: CATESSTDTQYF. CDR3 sequence (DNA): TGTGCCACGGAGTCTAGCACAGATACGCAGTATTTT. The rearrangement joins TRBV24-1 to TRBJ2-3, with D unclear. This CDR3 is built from 12 residues. Trimming took off 10 bases at V and 0 bases at J, with 7 bases between the two ends. In germline, CDR1 is KGHDR, CDR2 SFDVKD.